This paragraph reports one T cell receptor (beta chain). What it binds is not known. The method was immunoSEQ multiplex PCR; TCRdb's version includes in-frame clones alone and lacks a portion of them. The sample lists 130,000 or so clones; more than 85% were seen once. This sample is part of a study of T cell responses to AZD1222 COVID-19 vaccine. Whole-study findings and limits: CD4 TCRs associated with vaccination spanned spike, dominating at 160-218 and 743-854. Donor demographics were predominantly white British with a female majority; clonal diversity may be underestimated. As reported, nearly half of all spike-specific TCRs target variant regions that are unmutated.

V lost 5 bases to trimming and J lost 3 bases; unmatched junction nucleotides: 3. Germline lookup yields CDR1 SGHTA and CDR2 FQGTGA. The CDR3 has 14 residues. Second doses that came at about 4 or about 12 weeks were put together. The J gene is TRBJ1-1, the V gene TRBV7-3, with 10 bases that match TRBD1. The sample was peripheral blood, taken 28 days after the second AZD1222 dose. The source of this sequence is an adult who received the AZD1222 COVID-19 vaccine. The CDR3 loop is CASSIDRGHTEAFF. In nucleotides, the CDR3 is TGTGCCAGCAGCATCGACAGGGGGCACACTGAAGCTTTCTTT.